This T cell receptor (beta chain) was identified in a study of CD8 T cells in ankylosing spondylitis. V was trimmed by 5 bases and J by 3 bases, leaving 14 bases between them. The CDR3 runs to 15 residues. Quantitative molecular-barcoded 5'-RACE generated the TCR beta libraries. TCRdb re-analysed the 5' RACE reads in MiXCR, keeping a single row per CDR3 protein. The sample includes around 540,000 distinct CDR3 sequences, approximately 11% of them seen just once. Regarding the study as a whole: In synovial fluid and blood from reactive arthritis, some motif variants were previously reported. Seemingly characteristic of ankylosing spondylitis blood was a TCR beta motif consisting of roughly 8 highly homologous variants. Matched ankylosing spondylitis synovial fluid reportedly contained a significantly enriched population of disease-linked clones. Peripheral blood held disease-linked clones only at relatively low frequency, and these were CD8+.

The table lists this clonotype with many counts. The antigen remains unidentified. The sequence was obtained from a male donor with ankylosing spondylitis. The sample consisted of blood, either unsorted or a sorted T cell fraction (not recorded which). V and J are TRBV12-3 or TRBV12-4 and TRBJ2-1; D possibly uses TRBD1 or TRBD2 (5 bases each). Written as DNA, the CDR3 is TGTGCCAGCAGTAAGGACGGTGGGGGCTACAATGAGCAGTTCTTC. It codes for CASSKDGGGYNEQFF.